This T cell receptor (beta chain) was captured in a study of PD-1 blockade in classical Hodgkin lymphoma (dated by TCRdb to the early 2020s). The study in broad terms: Nivolumab dosing was 3 mg/kg intravenously every 2 weeks, continuing until either disease progression or unacceptable toxicity. To define a peripheral blood immune signature of response to PD-1 blockade in classical Hodgkin lymphoma, the study combined TCR beta sequencing with CyTOF. Findings and caveats that apply to the study as a whole: Baseline TCR diversity was reported as lower in newly diagnosed patients than in healthy donors, and lower still in relapsed/refractory patients. A significant rise by C4D1 was seen in CD4+ but not CD8+ TCR diversity (p=0.0027 vs p=0.16), with the rise being most apparent in complete responders (p=0.02). Lower diversity was seen in patients whose nivolumab began less than 1 year after ASCT, and these patients were left out of later analyses so that immune reconstitution would not confound the results. Trial patients with a complete response had baseline diversity similar to that of newly diagnosed patients, while partial responders and progressors had significantly lower diversity. The study covered only a single clinical trial cohort, and the causes of the repertoire differences, possibly disease activity or prior therapy, were still not defined.

This clone was found once. The target of this receptor is not known. No clone much larger than this one lies a single base away; base qualities are absent. What this sample's time point label stands for: cycle 1 day 1 (C1D1), immediately before nivolumab initiation. Relapse after autologous stem cell transplantation had occurred in all trial patients, and cohorts A, B and C were distinguished by prior brentuximab vedotin exposure. The trial cohort comprised fewer than 65 patients with relapsed/refractory classical Hodgkin lymphoma whose best overall responses were complete response, partial response or progressive disease. Single-agent nivolumab was administered to trial patients in the multi-cohort phase II CheckMate 205 trial. An independent review committee assessed best overall response by applying the 2007 International Working Group response criteria. Trial PBMCs were obtained immediately prior to nivolumab initiation (C1D1) and on therapy at cycle 2 day 1 and cycle 4 day 1. Peripheral blood was collected in 8 mL Vacutainer Cell Preparation Tubes, from which PBMCs were isolated by centrifugation and then cryopreserved.

Genomic DNA was isolated using the Qiagen DNeasy kit from unsorted PBMCs as well as from negatively selected CD4+ and CD8+ fractions. TCR beta CDR3 regions were amplified by immunoSEQ multiplex PCR using primers annealing to V and J segments. A synthetic immune receptor repertoire was used to minimize amplification bias, and any remaining bias was removed computationally after sequencing. The original pipeline was this. Custom Python scripts were used to quantify repertoire diversity as the Shannon entropy index. The unsorted, CD4+ and CD8+ repertoires were each analyzed separately, with the exception of combined analyses, where CD4+ and CD8+ sequences were merged in silico. A clone counted as expanded when the clone's frequency after treatment rose at least 2-fold relative to C1D1, and clones undetected at baseline were given a pseudocount of 0.5. Singleton clones were defined as clones with 0 or 1 copy at C1D1, and non-singleton clones were defined as clones with 2 or more copies. Clones expanded in unsorted samples were annotated as CD4+, CD8+ or unknown by matching protein sequences in sorted samples from the same patient. Diversity changes from C1D1 to C4D1 were tested in paired samples using Wilcoxon tests. The source is immuneACCESS, and TCRdb retained only in-frame sequences with V and J called. Part of the clones is not carried over; for the studies checked, unresolved V genes explain less than half of this, and the remainder is unexplained. D and trimming come from the DNA, and the V and J calls and clone size come from that table. A total of 46,000 or so clones appear in this sample, around nine tenths of them only once. Just over 9% of the sample rests with the top ten.

The material was peripheral blood mononuclear cells (PBMCs), obtained at baseline. The origin of this receptor is a human donor with classical Hodgkin lymphoma.

The sequenced DNA: TGTGCCAGCAGCGAAGGCGGGAGATTCACAGATACGCAGTATTTT. The resulting protein is CASSEGGRFTDTQYF. Here the chain combines TRBV6-4 and TRBJ2-3; 7 central nucleotides agree with TRBD2. Based on the germline V gene, the CDR1 and CDR2 sequences are MRHNA and SNTAGT. Reading from cysteine to phenylalanine, the CDR3 counts 15 amino acids. Of the read, only the CDR3 DNA is kept; its 45 bases are in frame from base 1. The V end gives up 6 bases and the J end 2 bases, leaving 8 bases in the junction not matched to a gene.